These 12 T cell receptor beta chains were all obtained from the same sample, sequenced in a study of CD8 T cells in ankylosing spondylitis. TCRdb called the 5' RACE reads again in MiXCR, with one record for every CDR3 protein. The sample lists approximately 250,000 distinct CDR3 sequences, about 11% occurring once. Specimen: blood, either unsorted or a sorted T cell fraction (not recorded which). Receptor source: a male donor with ankylosing spondylitis or in good health (not recorded which).

There are many counts of this clonotype. This chain connects TRBV4-2 to TRBJ1-4, with D tentatively TRBD1 (6 bases). Deletions cut 1 base from V and 3 bases from J, with 9 bases between. CDR3 size: 15 residues. From germline, CDR1 is LGHNA and CDR2 YNFKEQ. CDR3: CASSQVEGANEKLFF. CDR3 DNA: TGTGCCAGCAGCCAAGTTGAGGGGGCTAATGAAAAACTGTTTTTT.

This chain links TRBV5-1 with TRBJ2-7, with TRBD1 identical over 7 bases. The ends lost 5 bases at V and 12 bases at J; junction bases unmatched: 8. Looked up from germline, CDR1 is SGHRS and CDR2 is YFSETQ. The CDR3 has 11 residues. Written as DNA, the CDR3 is TGCGCCAGCAGGATCGAGGGACAGTTGTACTTC. It is translated as CASRIEGQLYF.

Many counts were recorded for this clonotype. V gene TRBV4-1 combines with J gene TRBJ1-6; D is perhaps TRBD1 (5 bases). The V gene lost 0 bases and the J gene lost 0 bases, with 15 bases spanning the gap. CDR1 MGHRA and CDR2 YSYEKL come from the germline V gene. This CDR3 is built from 19 residues. The CDR3 reads CASSQEVVGRSSYNSPLHF. The CDR3 DNA reads TGCGCCAGCAGCCAAGAAGTAGTGGGACGGAGCTCCTATAATTCACCCCTCCACTTT.

This clonotype was recorded many times. V is TRBV6-5 and J is TRBJ2-3, with D perhaps TRBD1 or TRBD2 (5 bases each). Germline-derived CDR1 and CDR2 are MNHEY and SVGAGI. The CDR3 length is 14 residues. The ends were cut back, 2 bases at V and 0 bases at J, with 6 bases in the middle. The CDR3 spells CASSYGGSTDTQYF. CDR3 DNA sequence: TGTGCCAGCAGTTACGGGGGTAGCACAGATACGCAGTATTTT.

The chain uses TRBV7-9 and TRBJ1-1; TRBD1 aligns across 12 bases. V was pared by 5 bases and J by 10 bases, with 8 bases of the junction left unmatched. Germline V gene data show CDR1 as SEHNR and CDR2 as FQNEAQ (reference sequence). The CDR3 has 14 residues. The CDR3 here is CASSKAGTGGAAFF. The CDR3 DNA follows: TGTGCCAGCAGCAAAGCCGGGACAGGGGGCGCAGCTTTCTTT.

For this clonotype: This may come from a read error, since a much larger clone is one base off. The V gene is TRBV9, the J gene TRBJ2-7; a possible D gene is TRBD1 (6 bases). CDR1 is SGDLS, CDR2 YYNGEE, per germline. The CDR3 contains 14 residues. The CDR3 loop reads CASRVEQGNYEQYF. CDR3 nucleotides: TGTGCCAGCAGGGTAGAACAGGGAAACTACGAGCAGTACTTC.

The chain couples TRBV7-2 to TRBJ2-7; D is uncertain. The V and J ends lost 3 bases and 0 bases respectively, with 9 bases between them. Germline V CDR1 and CDR2: SGHTA, FQGNSA. This CDR3 is built from 14 residues. CDR3 protein: CASSFLDLSYEQYF. CDR3 nucleotides: TGTGCCAGCAGCTTCCTGGACCTCTCCTACGAGCAGTACTTC.

In its sample, this clonotype was seen a few times. The chain carries TRBV28 and TRBJ2-1; a possible D gene is TRBD1 (5 bases). This CDR3 is built from 15 residues. CDR1 is MDHEN and CDR2 is SYDVKM in the germline V gene. Trimming took off 8 bases at V and 1 base at J, with 15 bases between the two ends. DNA of the CDR3: TGTGCCAGCGCCGTCCCCGCAGGGTCCTACAATGAGCAGTTCTTC. Translation: CASAVPAGSYNEQFF.

The sample holds many counts of this clonotype. The rearrangement joins TRBV6-1 to TRBJ1-1; D is uncertain. The CDR3 loop spans 12 amino acids. V was pared by 5 bases and J by 6 bases, with 10 bases between. Looked up from germline, CDR1 is MNHNS and CDR2 is SASEGT. CDR3 sequence: CASSLGRAEAFF. DNA for the CDR3: TGTGCCAGCAGTCTCGGACGGGCTGAAGCTTTCTTT.

This clonotype was seen ten or more times. This sequence joins TRBV3-1 and TRBJ2-1; D gene ambiguous. V lost 4 bases and J lost 7, with 11 bases in between. The CDR3 sequence is 13 residues long. Germline CDR1 LGHDT, CDR2 YNNKEL (reference sequence). CDR3 sequence: CASSPDPRNEQFF. The CDR3 bases are TGTGCCAGCAGCCCGGATCCGAGGAATGAGCAGTTCTTC.

This clonotype has a count of ten or more. The chain employs TRBV18 and TRBJ1-2; possibly TRBD1 for D (5 bases). Germline assignment: CDR1 KGHSH and CDR2 LQKENI. The V gene lost 6 bases and the J gene lost 7 bases, with 18 bases spanning the gap. This CDR3 has 14 residues. The CDR3 spells CASSPGREGFGYTF. CDR3 coding DNA: TGTGCCAGCTCCCCGGGGCGAGAAGGGTTTGGCTACACCTTC. The full variable domain, completed using reference TRBV18 and TRBJ1-2, is NAGVMQNPRHLVRRRGQEARLRCSPMKGHSHVYWYRQLPEEGLKFMVYLQKENIIDESGMPKERFSAEFPKEGPSILRIQQVVRGDSAAYFCASSPGREGFGYTFGSGTRLTVV.

This clonotype was found many times. The chain recombines TRBV27 with TRBJ2-7; 14 positions match TRBD2. This CDR3 contains 17 residues. The V gene's germline CDR1 is MNHEY and CDR2 SMNVEV (reference sequence). V gave up 3 bases and J gave up 3 bases; unmatched junction bases: 7. The CDR3 DNA reads as TGTGCCAGCAGTTTCCTCAGGACTAGCGGGAGGATCTACGAGCAGTACTTC. Translating gives CASSFLRTSGRIYEQYF.